By share, the clone carrying this TCR beta chain ranks as medium-sized. The CDR3 is made up of 14 amino acids. V lost 5 bases and J 0 bases, leaving 10 bases between the germline ends. Amplification of TRBV12-4/TRBJ1-2 clonotypes used adaptor-ligated barcode primers. TCRdb analysed the multiplex PCR reads with MiXCR anew, one entry per CDR3 protein. The table includes 2,000 or so distinct CDR3 sequences, less than 1.3% detected once. The sorted Tregs were CD4+CD25+CD127-/low cells. This chain links TRBV12-3 or TRBV12-4 with TRBJ1-2, with no clear D. The sample was tumor-infiltrating Tregs sorted from the breast tumor. This clonotype was obtained from a female donor with breast cancer. The CDR3 here is CASSPTGSNYGYTF. The CDR3, as DNA: TGTGCCAGCAGTCCGACGGGATCTAACTATGGCTACACCTTC.